These T cell receptor beta chains were read from a single sample in a study of cytotoxic CD8 clonotypes in ibrutinib-treated CLL. The repertoire was sequenced with immunoSEQ multiplex PCR; TCRdb's copy has only in-frame clones and lacks some. The data show around 250,000 clones, with around three quarters seen just once and 15% to 19% held by the top ten. Sequencing used PBMCs, obtained after 24 months of ibrutinib treatment. The receptors here all came from a human donor with chronic lymphocytic leukemia. CDR3s include the opening cysteine and the closing phenylalanine or tryptophan. D genes are given only for firm matches. The size field is filled for only some rows; it gives once, few, many or a size class.

D,V,size,J,CDR3,DNA
-,TRBV6-5,once,TRBJ2-1,CASSYQSNEQFF,TGTGCCAGCAGTTACCAGTCCAATGAGCAGTTCTTC
-,TRBV6-5,few,TRBJ2-7,CASSYGRDHYEQYF,TGTGCCAGCAGTTACGGCAGGGACCACTACGAGCAGTACTTC
TRBD2,TRBV9,-,TRBJ2-7,CASSGGAGPSYEQYF,TGTGCCAGCAGCGGGGGAGCGGGACCCTCCTACGAGCAGTACTTC
-,TRBV6-6,-,TRBJ2-1,CASITDSSYNEQFF,TGTGCCAGCATTACCGACTCCTCCTACAATGAGCAGTTCTTC
-,TRBV16,-,TRBJ2-7,CASSQPLLFSYEQYF,TGTGCCAGCAGCCAACCGTTACTTTTTTCCTACGAGCAGTACTTC
-,TRBV14,-,TRBJ2-7,CASSQDRGYEQYF,TGTGCCAGCAGCCAAGATCGAGGCTACGAGCAGTACTTC
-,TRBV27,-,TRBJ1-5,CATGINQPQHF,TGTGCGACCGGGATTAATCAGCCCCAGCATTTT
TRBD1,TRBV18,-,TRBJ2-5,CASSPQGAFQETQYF,TGTGCCAGCTCACCACAGGGGGCATTTCAAGAGACCCAGTACTTC
TRBD2,TRBV2,few,TRBJ2-5,CASMDGGRVQETQYF,TGTGCCAGCATGGATGGCGGGAGGGTCCAGGAGACCCAGTACTTC
-,TRBV28,once,TRBJ1-3,CASSGDPSGNTIYF,TGTGCCAGCAGCGGGGACCCGTCTGGAAACACCATATATTTT
-,TRBV25-1,-,TRBJ1-1,CASSPGTEAFF,TGTGCCAGCAGTCCGGGGACTGAAGCTTTCTTT
TRBD1,TRBV5-1,once,TRBJ2-7,CASSSGQGRNEQYF,TGCGCCAGCAGCAGCGGACAGGGAAGAAACGAGCAGTACTTC
-,TRBV5-1,-,TRBJ2-3,CASSRARFETDTQYF,TGCGCCAGCAGCCGAGCCCGATTTGAGACAGATACGCAGTATTTT
-,TRBV29-1,-,TRBJ1-2,CSALRTVDYTF,TGCAGCGCTCTCCGGACCGTTGACTACACCTTC